This TCR beta chain was obtained from a study of chemoradiotherapy in HPV16-positive cancers. Whole-study findings and limits: Only two HPV16-positive patients supplied the functional HPV-specificity definition.

The table came from immunoSEQ multiplex PCR; TCRdb's copy has only in-frame clones and leaves some out. In the table there are under 5,000 clones, roughly 80% of which are singletons. About this clone itself: As yet, its antigen is unknown.

This receptor was taken from a human donor with HPV-associated anogenital cancer. The sample consisted of tumor tissue, taken from a patient who underwent chemoradiotherapy.

CDR3 bases: TGTGCCAGCAGCTTGGCCCCGGAGACTCAGGTCGAGACCCAGTACTTC. This sequence encodes CASSLAPETQVETQYF. V and J are TRBV5-5 and TRBJ2-5; D gene uncertain. CDR1 SGHKS and CDR2 YYEKEE come from the germline V gene (reference sequence). CDR3 length: 16 residues. V lost 0 bases and J lost 5, with 17 bases in between. Full variable domain (rest looked up from reference TRBV5-5 and TRBJ2-5): DAGVTQSPTHLIKTRGQQVTLRCSPISGHKSVSWYQQVLGQGPQFIFQYYEKEERGRGNFPDRFSARQFPNYSSELNVNALLLGDSALYLCASSLAPETQVETQYFGPGTRLLVL.